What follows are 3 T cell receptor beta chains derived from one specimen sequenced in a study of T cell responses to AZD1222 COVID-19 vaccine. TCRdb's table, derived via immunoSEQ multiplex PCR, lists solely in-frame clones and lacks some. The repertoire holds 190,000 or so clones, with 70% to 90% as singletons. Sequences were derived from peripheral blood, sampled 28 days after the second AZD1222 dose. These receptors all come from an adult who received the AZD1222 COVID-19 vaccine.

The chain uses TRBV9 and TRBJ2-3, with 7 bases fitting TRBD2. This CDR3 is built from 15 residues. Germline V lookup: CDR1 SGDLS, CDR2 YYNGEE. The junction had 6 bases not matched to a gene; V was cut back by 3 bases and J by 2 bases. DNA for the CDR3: TGTGCCAGCAGCGCCCGGGACTACCCCACAGATACGCAGTATTTT. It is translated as CASSARDYPTDTQYF.

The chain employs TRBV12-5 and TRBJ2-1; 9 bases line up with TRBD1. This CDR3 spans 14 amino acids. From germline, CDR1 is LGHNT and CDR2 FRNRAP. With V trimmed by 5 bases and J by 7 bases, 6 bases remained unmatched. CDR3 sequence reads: CASGGTGSLNEQFF. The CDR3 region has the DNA TGTGCTAGTGGTGGGACAGGGTCTCTAAATGAGCAGTTCTTC.

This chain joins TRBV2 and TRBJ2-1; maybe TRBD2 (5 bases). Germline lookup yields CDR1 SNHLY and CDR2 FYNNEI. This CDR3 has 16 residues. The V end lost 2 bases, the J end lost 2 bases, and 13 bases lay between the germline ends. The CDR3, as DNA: TGTGCCAGCAGTGAATCTCGGGGAACGGCCTACAATGAGCAGTTCTTC. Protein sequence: CASSESRGTAYNEQFF.